The 14 T cell receptor beta chains below all came from one sample that was sequenced in a study of cytomegalovirus exposure and HLA in healthy donors. PCR was performed using 60 Vbeta and 13 Jbeta primers. Sequencing was performed with immunoSEQ multiplex PCR; in TCRdb, only in-frame clones are kept and a portion is missing. The sample contains roughly 71,000 clones, 60% to 80% of which appear only once. Material: PBMCs. These receptor sequences come from a girl under 18 in good health and CMV-seropositive.

The CDR3 sequence: CASSLGLTGELFF. CDR3 sequence (DNA): TGCGCCAGCAGCTTGGGTCTCACCGGGGAGCTGTTTTTT. The J gene is TRBJ2-2, the V gene TRBV5-1, with D unresolved. Germline V gene sequence: CDR1 SGHRS, CDR2 YFSETQ. CDR3 length equals 13 residues. Between the trimmed V and J ends, which lost 0 bases and 4 bases, there was a span of 4 bases.

This clone was seen a few times. The CDR3, as DNA: TGTGCCAGCAGCCAGGACAGGGGCGATTTGGATGGCTACACCTTC. Translation: CASSQDRGDLDGYTF. The chain recombines TRBV4-2 with TRBJ1-2, with 9 bases aligning to TRBD1. The CDR3 extends over 15 amino acids. With V trimmed by 3 bases and J by 6 bases, 8 bases remained unmatched. Germline values: CDR1 LGHNA, CDR2 YNFKEQ.

This sequence joins TRBV2 and TRBJ2-1, with 7 bases identical to TRBD1. The CDR3 runs to 15 residues. The V and J ends lost 8 bases and 3 bases, in that order; junction bases with no gene match: 10. CDR1 is SNHLY and CDR2 is FYNNEI in the germline V gene. The CDR3 spells CASLTDRVGYNEQFF. CDR3 nucleotides: TGTGCCAGCCTTACCGACAGGGTGGGCTACAATGAGCAGTTCTTC.

This clone was counted only a few times. V is TRBV30 and J is TRBJ1-1, with D unclear. This CDR3 spans 15 amino acids. V lost 2 bases and J lost 0, with 13 bases in between. The V gene's germline CDR1 is GTSNPN and CDR2 SVGIG (reference sequence). This CDR3 reads CAWSNWRRVNTEAFF. The DNA of the CDR3 is TGTGCCTGGAGTAACTGGAGGCGCGTGAACACTGAAGCTTTCTTT.

The rearrangement joins TRBV9 to TRBJ1-2, with D possibly matching TRBD1 (6 bases). Deletions cut 3 bases from V and 2 bases from J, with 14 bases between. This CDR3 region has 15 residues. Germline CDR1 reads SGDLS; CDR2 reads YYNGEE. The CDR3 loop reads CASSATHTGNYGYTF. CDR3 DNA sequence: TGTGCCAGCAGCGCAACTCATACAGGGAACTATGGCTACACCTTC.

The chain links TRBV7-2 to TRBJ2-7, with TRBD1 matching 9 bases. Germline CDR1 and CDR2: SGHTA and FQGNSA. J lost 6 bases, V lost 4 bases, and 4 bases had no gene match. This CDR3 has 13 amino acids. This CDR3 reads CASSSGQGSEQYF. CDR3 bases: TGTGCCAGCAGCTCGGGACAGGGCTCCGAGCAGTACTTC.

V gene TRBV19 combines with J gene TRBJ2-7, with D tentatively TRBD1 (5 bases). Looked up from germline, CDR1 is LNHDA and CDR2 is SQIVND (reference sequence). V lost 3 bases to trimming and J lost 0 bases, with 12 bases between them. The CDR3 covers 15 residues. The DNA of the CDR3 is TGTGCCAGTAGTATCAGAAAGGGGCTCTCCTACGAGCAGTACTTC. Protein sequence: CASSIRKGLSYEQYF.

V usage is TRBV7-2 and J usage is TRBJ1-6, with TRBD1 matching over 7 bases. Germline CDR1 reads SGHTA; CDR2 reads FQGNSA. Unmatched junction bases numbered 6, after V lost 1 base and J lost 6 bases. The CDR3 totals 16 residues. The CDR3: CASSLVSDRANSPLHF. CDR3 sequence (DNA): TGTGCCAGCAGCTTAGTGTCCGACAGGGCTAATTCACCCCTCCACTTT.

The chain uses TRBV9 and TRBJ2-1; a possible D gene is TRBD2 (5 bases). Trimming removed 6 bases at V and 8 bases at J, with 12 bases between. This CDR3 contains 12 residues. Per germline, CDR1 SGDLS and CDR2 YYNGEE. The CDR3 protein is CASTQGSYEQFF. The CDR3 bases are TGTGCCAGCACCCAAGGGAGCTATGAGCAGTTCTTC.

The chain couples TRBV11-3 to TRBJ2-3, with TRBD1 matching over 12 bases. Germline V gives CDR1 SGHNT, CDR2 YENEEA. CDR3 size: 18 residues. Trimming took 1 base from V and 3 from J; bases not matched to a gene: 8. The CDR3 spells CASSLGPGQGALTDTQYF. The CDR3 region has the DNA TGTGCCAGCAGCTTAGGACCGGGACAGGGGGCTTTAACAGATACGCAGTATTTT.

The chain recombines TRBV7-9 with TRBJ1-5; TRBD1 matches at 7 bases. This CDR3 comprises 15 residues. V shed 5 bases, J shed 5 bases, and the junction held 9 bases outside the gene matches. The germline V gene has CDR1 SEHNR and CDR2 FQNEAQ (reference sequence). This CDR3 is CASSPGTAQDQPQHF. CDR3 nucleotide sequence: TGTGCCAGCAGCCCTGGGACAGCCCAAGATCAGCCCCAGCATTTT.

This clone was observed a few times. The rearrangement joins TRBV30 to TRBJ1-5; TRBD1 might be the D (6 bases). Trimming took 0 bases from V and 4 from J, leaving 7 bases between them. Looked up from germline, CDR1 is GTSNPN and CDR2 is SVGIG (reference sequence). This CDR3 comprises 13 residues. The DNA of the CDR3 is TGTGCCTGGAGTGTAGGGGGAAATCAGCCCCAGCATTTT. It specifies CAWSVGGNQPQHF.

This clone has a handful of counts. The J gene is TRBJ1-5, the V gene TRBV4-1, with D tentatively TRBD1 (5 bases). In germline, CDR1 is MGHRA, CDR2 YSYEKL. V lost 1 base and J lost 7, with 14 bases in between. This CDR3 contains 15 residues. The CDR3, as DNA: TGCGCCAGCAGCCAAGGATGGCAGGGAAAGCAGCCCCAGCATTTT. Its protein product is CASSQGWQGKQPQHF.

This chain joins TRBV2 and TRBJ2-7; 8 bases align to TRBD1. The CDR3 totals 14 residues. Trimming cost V 5 bases and J 6 bases; bases outside gene matches: 9. CDR1 is SNHLY and CDR2 is FYNNEI in the germline V gene. The CDR3 protein is CASSSFTGGSEQYF. Here the CDR3 DNA reads TGTGCCAGCAGTTCATTTACAGGGGGGAGCGAGCAGTACTTC.